This entry features one T cell receptor beta chain sequence. Its antigen is unidentified. The sample comes from a study of cytotoxic CD8 clonotypes in ibrutinib-treated CLL. Study at large: Partial responses numbered about 24 and complete responses 2; after a median around 72 months, roughly 14 stayed remitted and about twelve progressed. Overall study results and limits: Higher circulating CD8+ T-cell counts strongly accompanied higher baseline clonality, above age-matched healthy donors.

Depth targeted 1 in 200,000 to 1 in 1 million T cells, averaging 10x coverage per clonotype. TCRdb keeps only in-frame clones here, not all; method: immunoSEQ multiplex PCR. Among about 140,000 clones, approximately 80% were seen once, and the ten largest hold less than 30%. The CDR3 has 15 amino acids. In germline, CDR1 is SGHTA, CDR2 FQGTGA. V dropped 5 bases and J dropped 5; count of bases not matched to a gene: 8. The input for sequencing was PBMCs, taken after 12 months of ibrutinib treatment. V and J are TRBV7-3 and TRBJ2-1; 8 bases fit TRBD2. The source of this sequence is a human donor with chronic lymphocytic leukemia. CDR3 nucleotide sequence: TGTGCCAGCAGCACGCAAGCGGGAGCGCACAATGAGCAGTTCTTC. Encoded protein: CASSTQAGAHNEQFF.